One sample yielded the 26 T cell receptor beta chains listed below, sequenced in a study of CD4+ T cells in melanoma. Sequencing used immunoSEQ multiplex PCR; TCRdb keeps in-frame clones, though not all of them. The sample includes around 19,000 clones, 81% of them seen just once. What was sequenced was cells from a culture (not recorded whether cultured in vitro). Receptors originate from a human donor with melanoma.

The chain couples TRBV5-1 to TRBJ2-1, with 16 bases aligning to TRBD2. The trim removed 2 bases at V and 11 bases at J, leaving 4 bases unmatched. Germline V gene lookup returns CDR1 SGHRS and CDR2 YFSETQ. The CDR3 covers 15 residues. The CDR3 bases are TGCGCCAGCAGCTTCGTGGGACTAGCGGGGGGGAAGCAGTTCTTC. Translating gives CASSFVGLAGGKQFF.

This rearrangement joins TRBV18 to TRBJ2-2; D is unresolved. Germline lookup yields CDR1 KGHSH and CDR2 LQKENI. The V and J ends lost 6 bases and 6 bases respectively, with 14 bases between them. The CDR3 contains 14 residues. CDR3 amino acids: CASSLQASAGELFF. CDR3 in DNA: TGTGCCAGCTCGCTCCAAGCGAGCGCCGGGGAGCTGTTTTTT.

The chain is built from TRBV4-1 and TRBJ2-1; 8 bases agree with TRBD2. The CDR3 is 17 residues long. V shed 3 bases, J shed 1 base, and the junction held 8 bases outside the gene matches. Germline values: CDR1 MGHRA, CDR2 YSYEKL. The CDR3 DNA follows: TGCGCCAGCAGCCATGAAGGACTAGCCCTATCCTACAATGAGCAGTTCTTC. Its protein is CASSHEGLALSYNEQFF.

The J gene is TRBJ2-3, the V gene TRBV5-1; maybe TRBD2 (6 bases). Per the germline V gene, CDR1 is SGHRS and CDR2 is YFSETQ. Deletions cut 4 bases from V and 0 bases from J, with 15 bases between. This CDR3 contains 16 residues. The CDR3 here is CASSTGLSASTDTQYF. The CDR3 DNA sequence: TGCGCCAGCAGCACAGGACTATCTGCTAGCACAGATACGCAGTATTTT.

The J gene is TRBJ2-3, the V gene TRBV6-6; D remains unclear. Germline assignment: CDR1 MNHNY and CDR2 SVGAGI (reference sequence). Trimming removed 3 bases from V and 2 bases from J, with 12 bases in between. The CDR3 extends over 15 amino acids. CDR3 DNA sequence: TGTGCCAGCAGTTATTCGGACGGATTCACAGATACGCAGTATTTT. As protein: CASSYSDGFTDTQYF.

This chain connects TRBV6-6 to TRBJ2-2, with D perhaps TRBD1 (6 bases). CDR1 and CDR2 from the germline V gene are MNHNY and SVGAGI (reference sequence). The ends were cut back, 2 bases at V and 3 bases at J, with 13 bases in the middle. The CDR3 spans 16 residues. The CDR3 loop is CASSYQGYSDTGELFF. Written as DNA, the CDR3 is TGTGCCAGCAGTTACCAGGGGTATTCGGACACCGGGGAGCTGTTTTTT.

The chain is built from TRBV15 and TRBJ2-5; D is unresolved. The CDR3 is 15 residues long. The V and J ends lost 5 bases and 5 bases respectively, with 18 bases between them. The V gene's germline CDR1 is LNHNV and CDR2 YYDKDF (reference sequence). CDR3 sequence (DNA): TGTGCCACCAGCCCACGGCCGGGTGGTCGGGAGACCCAGTACTTC. Its protein is CATSPRPGGRETQYF.

The chain employs TRBV15 and TRBJ2-3; D is perhaps TRBD2 (5 bases). Germline V gene lookup returns CDR1 LNHNV and CDR2 YYDKDF (reference sequence). The CDR3 contains 16 residues. Trimming left V 3 bases short and J 1 base short, with 14 bases between. The CDR3 loop reads CATSSPLGRGTDTQYF. The CDR3 DNA follows: TGTGCCACCAGCAGCCCGTTAGGGCGGGGCACAGATACGCAGTATTTT. The whole variable domain, filled in from reference TRBV15 and TRBJ2-3, reads DAMVIQNPRYQVTQFGKPVTLSCSQTLNHNVMYWYQQKSSQAPKLLFHYYDKDFNNEADTPDNFQSRRPNTSFCFLDIRSPGLGDTAMYLCATSSPLGRGTDTQYFGPGTRLTVL.

This chain links TRBV2 with TRBJ2-1; 14 bases are shared with TRBD2. Looked up from germline, CDR1 is SNHLY and CDR2 is FYNNEI. J gave up 7 bases and V 4 bases, and 0 bases lay outside the gene matches. This CDR3 has 14 residues. Written as DNA, the CDR3 is TGTGCCAGCAGTGGGACTAGCGGGGGGAATGAGCAGTTCTTC. Residues: CASSGTSGGNEQFF.

The rearrangement joins TRBV5-1 to TRBJ1-2; possibly TRBD1 for D (5 bases). Germline V gene data show CDR1 as SGHRS and CDR2 as YFSETQ. Trimming stripped 7 bases from V and 8 bases from J, with 21 bases between. There are 14 residues in the CDR3. DNA of the CDR3: TGCGCCAGCCGTCTAGGGGCCGACGAGGGAGGCTACACCTTC. Translation: CASRLGADEGGYTF. Drawing the rest from reference TRBV5-1 and TRBJ1-2, the complete variable domain is KAGVTQTPRYLIKTRGQQVTLSCSPISGHRSVSWYQQTPGQGLQFLFEYFSETQRNKGNFPGRFSGRQFSNSRSEMNVSTLELGDSALYLCASRLGADEGGYTFGSGTRLTVV.

This clone was seen just once. The J gene is TRBJ2-7, the V gene TRBV9; 8 nucleotides align to TRBD2. With 0 bases clipped from V and 6 bases from J, the junction kept 2 bases outside the gene matches. The CDR3 contains 13 residues. CDR1 is SGDLS and CDR2 is YYNGEE in the germline V gene. Written as DNA, the CDR3 is TGTGCCAGCAGCGTAGGAAGCGGGAGCGAGCAGTACTTC. Translation: CASSVGSGSEQYF.

A few counts support this clone. The chain links TRBV5-3 to TRBJ1-2; 9 bases are a match to TRBD1. TRBV5-3 is an ORF, and what it does is uncertain. The CDR3 contains 14 residues. Losses at the gene ends were 6 bases for V and 3 bases for J; bases not matched to a gene: 6. Written as DNA, the CDR3 is TGTGCCAGAACGCGGACAGGGGATGACTATGGCTACACCTTC. Its translation is CARTRTGDDYGYTF.

This clone showed up just once. This chain connects TRBV11-2 to TRBJ2-7; unclear D gene. CDR1 is SGHAT, CDR2 FQNNGV, per germline. This CDR3 is built from 10 residues. V shed 4 bases and J shed 2 bases, with 0 bases lying between them. The CDR3 reads CASSSYEQYF. CDR3 coding DNA: TGTGCCAGCAGCTCCTACGAGCAGTACTTC. The entire variable domain, with the rest obtained from reference TRBV11-2 and TRBJ2-7, is as follows: EAGVAQSPRYKIIEKRQSVAFWCNPISGHATLYWYQQILGQGPKLLIQFQNNGVVDDSQLPKDRFSAERLKGVDSTLKIQPAKLEDSAVYLCASSSYEQYFGPGTRLTVT.

This clone showed up just once. The chain couples TRBV6-5 to TRBJ1-1, with D tentatively TRBD1 (6 bases). CDR3 length equals 15 residues. Germline assignment: CDR1 MNHEY and CDR2 SVGAGI. Trimming removed 10 bases at V and 1 base at J, with 19 bases between. CDR3 DNA: TGTGCCACCTTTGCGAGCGACAGGCGGAACACTGAAGCTTTCTTT. This sequence encodes CATFASDRRNTEAFF.

The rearrangement links TRBV6-5 to TRBJ1-2; D remains ambiguous. CDR1 is MNHEY and CDR2 is SVGAGI in the germline V gene. The length of the CDR3 is 13 residues. Between the trimmed V and J ends, which lost 6 bases and 3 bases, there was a span of 11 bases. CDR3 DNA sequence: TGTGCCAGCAGGCCTCAGGAGGACTATGGCTACACCTTC. As protein: CASRPQEDYGYTF.

The chain carries TRBV5-6 and TRBJ2-5, with TRBD2 as a possible D gene (8 bases). This CDR3 is 15 amino acids long. Germline CDR1 is SGHDT and CDR2 is YYEEEE. The V and J ends lost 4 bases and 5 bases respectively, with 18 bases between them. This CDR3 reads CASSPQGGGGETQYF. CDR3 sequence (DNA): TGTGCCAGCAGCCCGCAGGGGGGCGGGGGGGAGACCCAGTACTTC.

The CDR3 DNA sequence: TGTGCCAGCAGTGCCCACAGAGACGAGCAGTACTTC. It encodes CASSAHRDEQYF. The V gene is TRBV6-5, the J gene TRBJ2-7; D is unclear. The CDR3 has 12 amino acids. Per the germline V gene, CDR1 is MNHEY and CDR2 is SVGAGI. The germline V and J ends were trimmed by 5 bases and 5 bases, with 10 bases remaining between them.

This clone was recorded once. The chain has TRBV5-1 and TRBJ2-7; 9 positions match TRBD1. Germline loops: CDR1 SGHRS, CDR2 YFSETQ. The junction had 3 bases not matched to a gene; V was cut back by 4 bases and J by 1 base. The CDR3 is made up of 14 amino acids. For the CDR3, the DNA is TGCGCCAGCAGCGACAGGGGGGCTTCCTACGAGCAGTACTTC. Translation: CASSDRGASYEQYF.

This sequence joins TRBV7-9 and TRBJ1-1; D remains ambiguous. Germline loops: CDR1 SEHNR, CDR2 FQNEAQ (reference sequence). Trimming took 3 bases from V and 9 from J, leaving 14 bases between them. The length of the CDR3 is 13 residues. This CDR3 reads CASSLEEGIQAFF. CDR3 DNA sequence: TGTGCCAGCAGCTTGGAGGAAGGGATTCAAGCTTTCTTT.

This chain connects TRBV6-5 to TRBJ1-6, with D possibly TRBD1 on 6 matching bases. Trimming removed 8 bases at V and 7 bases at J, with 18 bases between. The CDR3 is made up of 15 amino acids. The germline V gene has CDR1 MNHEY and CDR2 SVGAGI. CDR3 in DNA: TGTGCCAGCCGGCCCGCAGGGGCCCTAAATTCACCCCTCCACTTT. Residues: CASRPAGALNSPLHF.

The chain uses TRBV19 and TRBJ1-5; 7 bases are a match to TRBD1. The germline gives CDR1 LNHDA, CDR2 SQIVND (reference sequence). The CDR3 covers 15 residues. With V trimmed by 9 bases and J by 5 bases, 13 bases remained unmatched. The DNA for the CDR3 is TGTGCCAGCTCGACAGGGAGGGGCAGGGATCAGCCCCAGCATTTT. Protein product: CASSTGRGRDQPQHF.

For the CDR3, the DNA is TGCGCCAGCAGTGACCCTACAAAAGAGACCCAGTACTTC. Translating gives CASSDPTKETQYF. The rearrangement joins TRBV10-2 to TRBJ2-5; D unclear. The CDR3 runs 13 residues. Trimming stripped 3 bases from V and 3 bases from J, with 8 bases between. Germline lookup yields CDR1 WSHSY and CDR2 SAAADI.

The V and J genes are TRBV10-3 and TRBJ1-2, with D maybe TRBD1 (5 bases). Trimming left V 6 bases short and J 4 bases short, with 9 bases between. This CDR3 spans 12 amino acids. Germline assignment: CDR1 ENHRY and CDR2 SYGVKD. CDR3 residues: CAIRDGGYGYTF. Written as DNA, the CDR3 is TGTGCCATCAGGGACGGGGGCTATGGCTACACCTTC.

The rearrangement joins TRBV5-1 to TRBJ1-5; no firm D call. Germline V gene data show CDR1 as SGHRS and CDR2 as YFSETQ. V lost 0 bases and J lost 6, with 4 bases in between. This CDR3 comprises 12 residues. CDR3 sequence (DNA): TGCGCCAGCAGCTTGGAGGGTCAGCCCCAGCATTTT. It specifies CASSLEGQPQHF.

The V gene is TRBV9, the J gene TRBJ2-6, with D perhaps being TRBD1 or TRBD2 (5 bases each). Germline lookup yields CDR1 SGDLS and CDR2 YYNGEE. V lost 0 bases and J lost 0, with 13 bases in between. The CDR3 totals 18 residues. CDR3 coding DNA: TGTGCCAGCAGCGTAGCCGGGGACCCCTACTCTGGGGCCAACGTCCTGACTTTC. This codes for CASSVAGDPYSGANVLTF.

In nucleotides, the CDR3 is TGTGCCAGCTCAGGACTAGCGGGGGGGCCCGGATCACCAACGCAGTATTTT. It yields the protein CASSGLAGGPGSPTQYF. The rearrangement uses TRBV18 and TRBJ2-3; TRBD2 matches at 15 bases. The CDR3 loop spans 17 amino acids. Germline V gene sequence: CDR1 KGHSH, CDR2 LQKENI. The ends lost 5 bases at V and 9 bases at J; junction bases unmatched: 12.